The 4 T cell receptor beta chains reported below all come from one sample, sequenced in a study of Ad26.COV2.S vaccination and SARS-CoV-2 variants. Indicated treatment: about 20 received Ad26.COV2.S at low or high dose, single or two shots; about five received placebo; per-sample allocation not given. Vaccine and placebo recipients were sampled on day 63 after the first injection. Assay used: immunoSEQ multiplex PCR; TCRdb lists only in-frame clones, some missing. The sample yields approximately 480,000 clones, approximately 88% seen once. Sequenced material: peripheral blood, taken in a trial of Ad26.COV2.S vaccine versus placebo. The source is a person aged 18 to 65 who received the Ad26.COV2.S COVID-19 vaccine or a placebo.

This chain uses TRBV9 with TRBJ2-2; no clear D gene. Germline loops: CDR1 SGDLS, CDR2 YYNGEE. The CDR3 has 16 amino acids. Trimming took off 2 bases at V and 3 bases at J, with 14 bases between the two ends. The chain's CDR3 is CASSVRPGEDTGELFF. For the CDR3, the DNA is TGTGCCAGCAGCGTCCGGCCCGGAGAGGACACCGGGGAGCTGTTTTTT.

This sequence joins TRBV10-3 and TRBJ2-3; 8 nucleotides agree with TRBD2. Germline CDR1 and CDR2: ENHRY and SYGVKD. This CDR3 has 12 amino acids. J gave up 5 bases and V 8 bases, and 3 bases lay outside the gene matches. CDR3 amino acids: CAIREGGDTQYF. The CDR3 DNA reads as TGTGCCATCCGGGAGGGCGGAGATACGCAGTATTTT.

V gene TRBV27 combines with J gene TRBJ2-1; TRBD2 aligns across 14 bases. The germline CDR1 and CDR2 sequences are MNHEY and SMNVEV (reference sequence). CDR3 length: 17 residues. V dropped 3 bases and J dropped 7; count of bases not matched to a gene: 8. Here the CDR3 reads CASSFSIGTSGRNEQFF. In nucleotides, the CDR3 is TGTGCCAGCAGTTTCTCGATAGGGACTAGCGGGAGAAATGAGCAGTTCTTC.

V usage is TRBV9 and J usage is TRBJ1-3, with D unclear. Trimming removed 4 bases at V and 0 bases at J, with 20 bases between. The CDR3 sequence is 18 residues long. The germline V gene has CDR1 SGDLS and CDR2 YYNGEE. CDR3 bases: TGTGCCAGCAGCCCACGGGGTGCAACCGATCGCTCTGGAAACACCATATATTTT. Residues: CASSPRGATDRSGNTIYF. The complete variable domain, with remaining parts taken from reference TRBV9 and TRBJ1-3, reads DSGVTQTPKHLITATGQRVTLRCSPRSGDLSVYWYQQSLDQGLQFLIQYYNGEERAKGNILERFSAQQFPDLHSELNLSSLELGDSALYFCASSPRGATDRSGNTIYFGEGSWLTVV.